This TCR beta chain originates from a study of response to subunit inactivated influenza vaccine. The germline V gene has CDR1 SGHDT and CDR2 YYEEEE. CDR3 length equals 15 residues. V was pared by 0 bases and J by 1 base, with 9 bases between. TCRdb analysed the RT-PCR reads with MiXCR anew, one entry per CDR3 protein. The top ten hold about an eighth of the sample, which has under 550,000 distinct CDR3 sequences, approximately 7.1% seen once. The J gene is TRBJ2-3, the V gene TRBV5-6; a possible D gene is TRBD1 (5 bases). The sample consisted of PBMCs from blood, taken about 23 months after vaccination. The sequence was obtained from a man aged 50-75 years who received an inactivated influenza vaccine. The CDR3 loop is CASSLEGIGTDTQYF. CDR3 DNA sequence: TGTGCCAGCAGCTTGGAGGGGATCGGCACAGATACGCAGTATTTT.